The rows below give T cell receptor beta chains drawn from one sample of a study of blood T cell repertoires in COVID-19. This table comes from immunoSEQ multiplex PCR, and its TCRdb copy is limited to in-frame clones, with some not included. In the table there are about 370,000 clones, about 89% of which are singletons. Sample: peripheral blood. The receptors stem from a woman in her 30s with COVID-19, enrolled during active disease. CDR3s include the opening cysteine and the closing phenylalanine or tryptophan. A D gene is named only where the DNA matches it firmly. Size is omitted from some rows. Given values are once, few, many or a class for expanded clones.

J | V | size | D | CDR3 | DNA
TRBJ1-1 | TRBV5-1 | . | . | CASSLSLEIGTEAFF | TGCGCCAGCAGCTTGTCCCTTGAAATCGGGACTGAAGCTTTCTTT
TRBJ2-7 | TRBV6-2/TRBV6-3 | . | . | CASSPGEAGSIGQYF | TGTGCCAGCAGCCCGGGGGAGGCAGGCTCCATAGGGCAGTACTTC
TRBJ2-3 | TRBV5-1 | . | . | CASSRGPRGTDTQYF | TGCGCCAGCAGCCGGGGACCCCGGGGGACAGATACGCAGTATTTT
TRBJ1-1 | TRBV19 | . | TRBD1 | CASSNGLYAGGSEAFF | TGTGCCAGTAGTAATGGACTTTACGCAGGGGGTTCTGAAGCTTTCTTT
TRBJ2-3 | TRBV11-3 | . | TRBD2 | CASSLGWGGTDTQYF | TGTGCCAGCAGCTTAGGGTGGGGGGGGACAGATACGCAGTATTTT
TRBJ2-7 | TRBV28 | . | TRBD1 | CASSLYGTGGYEQYF | TGTGCCAGCAGTTTATACGGGACAGGGGGCTACGAGCAGTACTTC
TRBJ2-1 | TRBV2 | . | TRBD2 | CASKGLAGGSYNEQFF | TGTGCCAGCAAGGGACTAGCGGGAGGTTCCTACAATGAGCAGTTCTTC
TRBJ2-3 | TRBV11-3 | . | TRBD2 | CASSLRGLAGVGSDTQYF | TGTGCCAGCAGCTTAAGAGGACTAGCGGGAGTTGGGTCAGATACGCAGTATTTT
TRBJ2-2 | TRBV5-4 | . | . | CASSFLAGQNTGELFF | TGTGCCAGCAGCTTCTTGGCGGGCCAGAACACCGGGGAGCTGTTTTTT
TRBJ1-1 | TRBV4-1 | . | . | CASSQIPLLRGESGEAFF | TGCGCCAGCAGCCAAATACCCCTTTTGCGGGGGGAGAGTGGTGAAGCTTTCTTT
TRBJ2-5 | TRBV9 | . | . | CASSAEEPLTSQETQYF | TGTGCCAGCAGCGCCGAGGAGCCCCTAACTTCCCAAGAGACCCAGTACTTC
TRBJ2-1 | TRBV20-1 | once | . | CSATSHNEQFF | TGCAGTGCTACGTCCCACAATGAGCAGTTCTTC
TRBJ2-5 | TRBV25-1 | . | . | CASSDGRGEETQYF | TGTGCCAGCAGTGACGGCAGGGGCGAAGAGACCCAGTACTTC
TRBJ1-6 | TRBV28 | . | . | CASSLVGFTYNSPLHF | TGTGCCAGCAGTTTAGTCGGTTTCACCTATAATTCACCCCTCCACTTT
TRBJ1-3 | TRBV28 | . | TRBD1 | CASSPQGGSSGNTIYF | TGTGCCAGCAGTCCCCAGGGGGGTAGCTCTGGAAACACCATATATTTT
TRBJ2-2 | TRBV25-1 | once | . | CASSGLYGGRNTGELFF | TGTGCCAGCAGCGGGCTGTATGGGGGCCGGAACACCGGGGAGCTGTTTTTT
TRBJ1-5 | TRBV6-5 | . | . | CASSQTDRNQPQHF | TGTGCCAGCAGCCAGACGGACAGAAATCAGCCCCAGCATTTT
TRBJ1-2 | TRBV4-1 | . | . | CASSQPSRGLGYGYTF | TGCGCCAGCAGCCAACCCTCCAGGGGTTTGGGCTATGGCTACACCTTC
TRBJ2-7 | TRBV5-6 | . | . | CASSPHPDSTSSYEQYF | TGTGCCAGCAGCCCTCACCCGGACAGCACAAGCTCCTACGAGCAGTACTTC
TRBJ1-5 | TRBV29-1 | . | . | CSVSVRGNQPQHF | TGCAGCGTAAGTGTGAGGGGCAATCAGCCCCAGCATTTT
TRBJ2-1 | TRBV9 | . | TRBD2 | CASSVGTSGTVEQFF | TGTGCCAGCAGCGTAGGGACTAGCGGGACTGTTGAGCAGTTCTTC
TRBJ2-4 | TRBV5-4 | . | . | CASSLRGGGPAKNIQYF | TGTGCCAGCAGCTTGAGAGGGGGAGGGCCTGCCAAAAACATTCAGTACTTC
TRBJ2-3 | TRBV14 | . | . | CASSRLRGDGTDTQYF | TGTGCCAGCAGCCGCCTTAGGGGTGATGGCACAGATACGCAGTATTTT
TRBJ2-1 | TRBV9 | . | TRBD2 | CASSPGLARSNEQFF | TGTGCCAGCAGTCCTGGACTAGCACGGAGCAATGAGCAGTTCTTC
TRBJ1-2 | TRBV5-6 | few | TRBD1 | CASSLGTGTYGYTF | TGTGCCAGCAGCTTGGGGACAGGGACCTATGGCTACACCTTC
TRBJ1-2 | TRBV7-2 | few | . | CASSSRGTANYGYTF | TGTGCCAGCAGCTCCCGGGGGACCGCTAACTATGGCTACACCTTC
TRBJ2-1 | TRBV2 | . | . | CASSGLRYLFF | TGTGCCAGCAGTGGACTCCGTTATTTGTTCTTC